Presented here are 29 T cell receptor beta chains from one specimen sequenced in a study of T-cell memory formation after mild COVID-19. A single record per CDR3 protein comes from TCRdb applying MiXCR to the 5' RACE reads. The data contain 15,000 to 20,000 distinct CDR3 sequences, around 25% of them singletons. Sequencing was done on a sample of PBMCs or a T cell subset sorted from them (not recorded which). Receptor source: a man between 18 and 29 years old who had mild COVID-19 (a few samples of this study predate the infection). Cell type and time point are not known.

In its sample, this clonotype was seen many times. J is TRBJ1-1 and V is TRBV6-5, with a weak D call TRBD1 (6 bases). Germline V gene data show CDR1 as MNHEY and CDR2 as SVGAGI. The ends were cut back, 5 bases at V and 8 bases at J, with 21 bases in the middle. The CDR3 consists of 15 residues. CDR3 loop: CASSPSNRVMAEAFF. CDR3 nucleotides: TGTGCCAGCAGTCCTAGCAACAGGGTGATGGCAGAAGCTTTCTTT.

Many counts were recorded for this clonotype. J is TRBJ1-1 and V is TRBV19; 7 positions match TRBD1. The CDR3 spans 14 residues. From germline, CDR1 is LNHDA and CDR2 SQIVND (reference sequence). V lost 7 bases to trimming and J lost 0 bases; unmatched junction nucleotides: 5. CDR3 bases: TGTGCCAGTACTTTCAGGGGGTTGAACACTGAAGCTTTCTTT. Protein product: CASTFRGLNTEAFF.

The sample holds many counts of this clonotype. The rearrangement joins TRBV6-5 to TRBJ2-7; unclear D gene. Trimming cost V 2 bases and J 7 bases, with 6 bases left between them. Germline CDR1 MNHEY, CDR2 SVGAGI. CDR3 length: 11 residues. CDR3 sequence (DNA): TGTGCCAGCAGTTACGGACGGGAGCAGTACTTC. Residues: CASSYGREQYF.

This clonotype was counted ten times or more. The V call is TRBV5-5, the J call TRBJ1-2; a possible D gene is TRBD1 (5 bases). The germline gives CDR1 SGHKS, CDR2 YYEKEE (reference sequence). This CDR3 has 14 amino acids. V lost 3 bases to trimming and J lost 10 bases, with 19 bases between them. This chain's CDR3 is CASSSSRGLPDYTF. The CDR3 DNA follows: TGTGCCAGCAGCTCGTCTCGGGGCTTACCTGACTACACCTTC.

This clonotype was recorded many times. J is TRBJ1-6 and V is TRBV4-3, with 8 positions matching TRBD1. Germline loops: CDR1 LGHNA, CDR2 YSLEER. The CDR3 is 15 residues long. V was clipped by 4 bases and J by 7 bases; unmatched bases: 6. The CDR3 region is CASSRGQGPNSPLHF. The CDR3 bases are TGCGCCAGCAGCCGCGGACAGGGCCCCAATTCACCCCTCCACTTT.

This chain connects TRBV5-1 to TRBJ2-5; possibly TRBD1 or TRBD2 for D (7 bases each). V lost 3 bases and J 2 bases, leaving 17 bases between the germline ends. Germline CDR1 reads SGHRS; CDR2 reads YFSETQ. The CDR3 runs to 16 residues. The CDR3 loop reads CASSSGAGGAQETQYF. In nucleotides, the CDR3 is TGCGCCAGCAGCTCCGGTGCAGGGGGGGCACAAGAGACCCAGTACTTC.

The genes are TRBV3-1 and TRBJ2-2, with D uncertain. CDR3 length: 13 amino acids. Trimming left V 2 bases short and J 4 bases short, with 5 bases between. Germline CDR1 is LGHDT and CDR2 is YNNKEL (reference sequence). CDR3 in DNA: TGTGCCAGCAGCCAATTCAGCACCGGGGAGCTGTTTTTT. The encoded protein is CASSQFSTGELFF.

V and J are TRBV29-1 and TRBJ2-7, with TRBD1 matching 7 bases. From germline, CDR1 is SQVTM and CDR2 ANQGSEA. V lost 5 bases and J lost 7; bases outside the gene matches: 8. The CDR3 covers 12 residues. CDR3 bases: TGCAGCGTTCGACAGGGTAGACAGGAGCAGTACTTC. Translated, it gives CSVRQGRQEQYF.

This chain links TRBV7-8 with TRBJ2-1; the D is unclear. The CDR3 is made up of 15 amino acids. Trimming pared 5 bases from V and 0 bases from J, leaving 11 bases between. Germline CDR1 reads SGHVS; CDR2 reads FQNEAQ. In DNA, the CDR3 is TGTGCCAGCAGCCGGTCGGTAAGCTCCTACAATGAGCAGTTCTTC. Protein product: CASSRSVSSYNEQFF.

This clonotype appeared a few times. This chain links TRBV19 with TRBJ1-5; 7 nucleotides align to TRBD1. Germline-derived CDR1 and CDR2 are LNHDA and SQIVND (reference sequence). This CDR3 comprises 15 residues. Trimming at V came to 5 bases and at J to 6 bases, leaving 10 bases not matched to a gene. CDR3 DNA sequence: TGTGCCAGTAGTTTCGGTGACAGGGCCTTTCAGCCCCAGCATTTT. Translating gives CASSFGDRAFQPQHF. The full variable domain, its missing parts supplied by reference TRBV19 and TRBJ1-5, is DGGITQSPKYLFRKEGQNVTLSCEQNLNHDAMYWYRQDPGQGLRLIYYSQIVNDFQKGDIAEGYSVSREKKESFPLTVTSAQKNPTAFYLCASSFGDRAFQPQHFGDGTRLSIL.

The rearrangement joins TRBV5-1 to TRBJ1-5; TRBD1 is a possible D gene (5 bases). CDR1 and CDR2 (germline): SGHRS, YFSETQ. Trimming removed 2 bases at V and 0 bases at J, with 9 bases between. This CDR3 spans 15 amino acids. CDR3 in DNA: TGCGCCAGCAGCTTTTGGGGGGGTAGCAATCAGCCCCAGCATTTT. Translating it yields CASSFWGGSNQPQHF.

This clonotype has at least ten counts. The chain combines TRBV4-2 with TRBJ1-1; D gene ambiguous. CDR3 length: 12 residues. Germline CDR1 reads LGHNA; CDR2 reads YNFKEQ. V lost 0 bases to trimming and J lost 5 bases, with 4 bases between them. The CDR3 DNA reads TGTGCCAGCAGCCAAGATGGAACTGAAGCTTTCTTT. Translation: CASSQDGTEAFF.

By share, this clonotype counts as medium-sized. This rearrangement joins TRBV5-1 to TRBJ2-5; tentative D call: TRBD2 (5 bases). The V end lost 0 bases, the J end lost 3 bases, and 6 bases lay between the germline ends. CDR1 and CDR2 (germline): SGHRS, YFSETQ. The CDR3 runs 13 residues. In DNA, the CDR3 is TGCGCCAGCAGCTTGGGGAGGAAAGAGACCCAGTACTTC. It is translated as CASSLGRKETQYF.

The table lists this clonotype with many counts. V is TRBV4-1 and J is TRBJ2-7, with D perhaps assigned TRBD1 or TRBD2 (5 bases each). Germline V gene lookup returns CDR1 MGHRA and CDR2 YSYEKL. The CDR3 totals 16 residues. Between the trimmed V and J ends, which lost 4 bases and 0 bases, there was a span of 16 bases. CDR3 in amino acids: CASSPAGREFSYEQYF. CDR3 bases: TGCGCCAGCAGCCCCGCCGGCAGGGAGTTCTCCTACGAGCAGTACTTC.

This clonotype was counted a few times. V usage is TRBV29-1 and J usage is TRBJ2-7, with no clear D. The CDR3 sequence is 10 residues long. V lost 5 bases to trimming and J lost 6 bases, with 8 bases between them. Germline-derived CDR1 and CDR2 are SQVTM and ANQGSEA. This chain's CDR3 is CSVQLAEQYF. CDR3 nucleotides: TGCAGCGTTCAATTAGCCGAGCAGTACTTC.

The rearrangement links TRBV29-1 to TRBJ2-1; D gene uncertain. V was trimmed by 7 bases and J by 7 bases, leaving 8 bases between them. The germline gives CDR1 SQVTM, CDR2 ANQGSEA. The CDR3 totals 10 residues. The CDR3 reads CSAVENEQFF. As DNA, the CDR3 is TGCAGCGCCGTCGAAAATGAGCAGTTCTTC.

Here the CDR3 reads CASSRTSGGTDTQYF. The CDR3 DNA sequence: TGTGCCAGCAGCCGGACTAGCGGGGGCACAGATACGCAGTATTTT. This rearrangement joins TRBV7-7 to TRBJ2-3; 12 bases fit TRBD2. The CDR3 spans 15 residues. The germline V gene encodes CDR1 SSHAT and CDR2 FNYEAQ (reference sequence). The V segment lost 5 bases and the J segment 1 base; nucleotides outside the gene matches: 1.

As for this clonotype: A much larger clonotype is one base distant, so this may be a read error. The V and J genes are TRBV4-2 and TRBJ2-7; D ambiguous. The V gene's germline CDR1 is LGHNA and CDR2 YNFKEQ. The CDR3 sequence is 13 residues long. The CDR3 region has the DNA TGTGCCAGCAGACAAGCCACTGCGTACGAGCAGTACTTC. The encoded protein is CASRQATAYEQYF.

This clonotype was seen repeatedly, ten times or more. The chain links TRBV4-1 to TRBJ1-2; no definite D call. Per the germline V gene, CDR1 is MGHRA and CDR2 is YSYEKL. V was trimmed by 0 bases and J by 6 bases, leaving 8 bases between them. The CDR3 runs to 13 residues. As DNA, the CDR3 is TGCGCCAGCAGCCAAGAAGGCATCGATGGCTACACCTTC. This codes for CASSQEGIDGYTF.

This clonotype was counted many times. This rearrangement joins TRBV7-3 to TRBJ2-1; D is undetermined. V lost 2 bases to trimming and J lost 9 bases, with 11 bases between them. CDR3 length: 13 amino acids. Germline V gene lookup returns CDR1 SGHTA and CDR2 FQGTGA. The CDR3 nucleotides are TGTGCCAGCAGCTTACCCTCCGGTGGTGAGCAGTTCTTC. Encoded protein: CASSLPSGGEQFF.

The chain employs TRBV7-3 and TRBJ2-1; 8 positions agree with TRBD1. CDR1 is SGHTA, CDR2 FQGTGA, per germline. The CDR3 is made up of 15 amino acids. The V gene end was trimmed by 4 bases and the J gene end by 4 bases; junction bases not matched to a gene: 6. The CDR3 sequence: CASSSDRGGYNEQFF. CDR3 nucleotide sequence: TGTGCCAGCAGCTCCGACAGGGGCGGATACAATGAGCAGTTCTTC.

This clonotype was recorded at least ten times. This chain joins TRBV20-1 and TRBJ2-1; D might be TRBD1 (5 bases). CDR1 is DFQATT, CDR2 SNEGSKA, per germline (reference sequence). The V end was cut by 0 bases, the J end by 3 bases, with 12 bases between. The CDR3 extends over 15 amino acids. The chain's CDR3 is CSARDPGNYYNEQFF. In DNA form, the CDR3 reads TGCAGTGCTAGAGATCCAGGGAACTACTACAATGAGCAGTTCTTC.

The CDR3 here is CASSLSGRPQETQYF. CDR3 coding DNA: TGTGCCAGCAGCCTTAGCGGGAGGCCCCAAGAGACCCAGTACTTC. The chain combines TRBV9 with TRBJ2-7; 10 nucleotides match TRBD2. The DNA matches TRBJ2-5 better at its end, which makes the J call doubtful. The CDR3 contains 15 residues. CDR1 and CDR2 from the germline V gene are SGDLS and YYNGEE.

The rearrangement links TRBV5-1 to TRBJ2-1; no firm D call. The last part of the DNA fits TRBJ2-5 better; the J call may be wrong. The CDR3 consists of 15 residues. Germline V gives CDR1 SGHRS, CDR2 YFSETQ. CDR3 in amino acids: CASSLISGLQETQYF. Written as DNA, the CDR3 is TGCGCCAGCAGCTTGATTTCCGGGTTGCAAGAGACCCAGTACTTC.

The sample holds many counts of this clonotype. CDR3 in amino acids: CASRNPKFRDRAQPQHF. The DNA for the CDR3 is TGTGCCAGCAGAAATCCTAAATTTCGGGACAGGGCCCAGCCCCAGCATTTT. The chain combines TRBV6-2 or TRBV6-3 with TRBJ1-5; 9 bases are shared with TRBD1. Germline CDR1 reads MNHEY; CDR2 reads SVGEGT. The CDR3 is 17 residues long. V shed 6 bases and J 7 bases; nucleotides not matched to a gene: 16.

The J gene is TRBJ1-5, the V gene TRBV15; D gene unclear. V lost 0 bases to trimming and J lost 5 bases, with 5 bases between them. CDR1 is LNHNV and CDR2 is YYDKDF in the germline V gene (reference sequence). The CDR3 is made up of 13 amino acids. The CDR3 bases are TGTGCCACCAGCAGAGACAGGTATCAGCCCCAGCATTTT. It translates to CATSRDRYQPQHF.

The rearrangement links TRBV12-3 or TRBV12-4 to TRBJ2-3, with D perhaps being TRBD1 or TRBD2 (6 bases each). V was pared by 2 bases and J by 5 bases, with 17 bases between. The CDR3 is 16 amino acids. DNA of the CDR3: TGTGCCAGCAGTTTACGGGCGGGACAAGAGGGAGATACGCAGTATTTT. Translated, it gives CASSLRAGQEGDTQYF.

The table lists this clonotype with a count of one. The chain has TRBV12-3 or TRBV12-4 and TRBJ2-1; no clear D gene. The CDR3 runs to 11 residues. Trimming shortened V by 10 bases and J by 8 bases, and 12 bases separated the two germline ends. The CDR3 sequence is CATTRLDEQFF. The CDR3 nucleotides are TGTGCCACCACACGGCTCGATGAGCAGTTCTTC.

J is TRBJ1-5 and V is TRBV19; no reliable D call. With 1 base removed from V and 0 bases from J, the gap between germline ends came to 7 bases. The CDR3 runs 15 residues. Germline V gene data show CDR1 as LNHDA and CDR2 as SQIVND (reference sequence). CDR3 protein: CASSIGQYSNQPQHF. The DNA of the CDR3 is TGTGCCAGTAGTATAGGCCAGTATAGCAATCAGCCCCAGCATTTT.